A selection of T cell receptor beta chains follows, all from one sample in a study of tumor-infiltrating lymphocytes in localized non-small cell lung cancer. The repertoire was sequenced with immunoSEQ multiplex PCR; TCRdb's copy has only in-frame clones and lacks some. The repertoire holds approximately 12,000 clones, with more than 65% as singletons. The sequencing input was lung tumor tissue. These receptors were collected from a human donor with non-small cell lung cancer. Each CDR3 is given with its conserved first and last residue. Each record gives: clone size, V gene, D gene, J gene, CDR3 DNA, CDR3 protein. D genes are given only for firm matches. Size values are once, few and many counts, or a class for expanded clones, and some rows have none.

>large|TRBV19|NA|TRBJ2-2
TGTGCCAGTAGTATTTTTAGGAACGGGGAGCTGTTTTTT
CASSIFRNGELFF
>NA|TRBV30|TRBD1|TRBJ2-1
TGTGCCTCCCTGGACAGGGGGGGTAGCAATGAGCAGTTCTTC
CASLDRGGSNEQFF
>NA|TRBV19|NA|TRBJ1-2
TGTGCCAGTAGTACTCAGGGAGTATATGGCTACACCTTC
CASSTQGVYGYTF
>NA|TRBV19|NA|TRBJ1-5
TGTGCCAGTACAGGGGTTTGGGATCAGCCCCAGCATTTT
CASTGVWDQPQHF
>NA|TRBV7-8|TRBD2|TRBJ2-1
TGTGCCAGCAGCTCAAGACTAGCCCACAATGAGCAGTTCTTC
CASSSRLAHNEQFF
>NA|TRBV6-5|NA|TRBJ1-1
TGTGCCAGCAGCTTTGTGGGCTTCGGTGAAGCTTTCTTT
CASSFVGFGEAFF
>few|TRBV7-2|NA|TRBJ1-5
TGTGCCAGCAGTCAAGGGTCTTATTATAGCAATCAGCCCCAGCATTTT
CASSQGSYYSNQPQHF
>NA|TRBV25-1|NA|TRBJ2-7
TGTGCCAGCAGTGCGACATTCGGGACGGGGGCAGACGAGCAGTACTTC
CASSATFGTGADEQYF
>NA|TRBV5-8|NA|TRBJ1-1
TGTGCCAGCAGTTTTGGACGGAAGAACACTGAAGCTTTCTTT
CASSFGRKNTEAFF
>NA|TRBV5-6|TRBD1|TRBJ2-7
TGTGCCAGCAGCCCGAGGACAGGGATCCCCAACTCCTACGAGCAGTACTTC
CASSPRTGIPNSYEQYF
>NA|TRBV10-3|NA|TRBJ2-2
TGTGCCATCAGCCTAAAAGCGAACACCGGGGAGCTGTTTTTT
CAISLKANTGELFF
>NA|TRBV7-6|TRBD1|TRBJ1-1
TGTGCCAGCAGCATAAGACAGGGGTCCCTTGAAGCTTTCTTT
CASSIRQGSLEAFF
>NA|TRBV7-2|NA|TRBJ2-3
TGTGCCAGCAGCGGCAGGGGTTGGGGCACAGATACGCAGTATTTT
CASSGRGWGTDTQYF
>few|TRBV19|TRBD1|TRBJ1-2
TGTGCCAGTAGTTCCCGGACAGGGTCGAACTATGGCTACACCTTC
CASSSRTGSNYGYTF
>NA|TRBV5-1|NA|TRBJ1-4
TGCGCCAGCAGCTTAGGGGGATCTAATGAAAAACTGTTTTTT
CASSLGGSNEKLFF
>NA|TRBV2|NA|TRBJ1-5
TGTGCCAGTAGAAATAGCAATCAGCCCCAGCATTTT
CASRNSNQPQHF
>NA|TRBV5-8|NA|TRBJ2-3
TGTGCCAGCAGCTCCAACCGGTGGGGCACAGATACGCAGTATTTT
CASSSNRWGTDTQYF